A selection of T cell receptor beta chains follows, all from one sample in a study of CD4 T cells in relation to SARS-CoV-2 and coronaviruses. No antigen has been assigned to these receptors. Generated by immunoSEQ multiplex PCR, the TCRdb table keeps only in-frame clones and is missing some. The sample holds 20,000 to 30,000 clones, roughly 66% seen once. The sequenced sample consisted of CD4+ T cells from PBMCs, cultured in vitro. These receptors all stem from a human donor in good health. Each CDR3 is given with its conserved first and last residue. Fields, in order: V gene, J gene, CDR3 protein.

TRBV6-5	TRBJ1-4	CASSYWTGEKLFF
TRBV7-2	TRBJ2-5	CASAKQRQETQYF
TRBV6-5	TRBJ1-2	CASSSPGDRYGYTF
TRBV7-3	TRBJ2-1	CASSPIGSYNEQFF
TRBV6-5	TRBJ2-7	CASSLGRELEQYF
TRBV4-2	TRBJ2-7	CASSEGTGTGPYEQYF
TRBV5-1	TRBJ2-7	CSSSKEEGIYEQYF
TRBV7-9	TRBJ2-1	CASSLVLRGNEQFF
TRBV6-4	TRBJ1-5	CASSDSGGWDNEDQPQHF
TRBV2	TRBJ2-2	CASTSVANTGELFF
TRBV2	TRBJ2-3	CASSIQGPTDTQYF
TRBV7-9	TRBJ1-4	CASSSRGDEKLFF
TRBV11-3	TRBJ1-4	CASSLIGARGSTTNEKLFF
TRBV9	TRBJ2-1	CASSVAGPHNEQFF
TRBV3-1/TRBV3-2	TRBJ1-5	CASSQEGRDNQPQHF
TRBV9	TRBJ2-1	CASSSGPVTYNEQFF
TRBV24-1	TRBJ1-6	CATRTQGLRGSPLHF
TRBV11-1	TRBJ1-6	CASSQGRAALHF
TRBV5-1	TRBJ1-4	CASSVDVNEKLFF
TRBV7-2	TRBJ1-5	CASSVPGNQPQHF
TRBV3-1/TRBV3-2	TRBJ1-5	CASSQDLGQPQHF
TRBV27	TRBJ1-2	CASSLNSFSRRENYGYTF
TRBV19	TRBJ1-3	CATAWKDERGNTIYF
TRBV7-2	TRBJ2-5	CASSLEGWFSQETQYF
TRBV7-3	TRBJ2-1	CASSRGSPSNEQFF
TRBV11-3	TRBJ2-7	CASSLGTTSSYEQYF
TRBV12-3/TRBV12-4	TRBJ1-6	CASSLPHSPLHF
TRBV12-3/TRBV12-4	TRBJ1-3	CASSRDVGNTIYF
TRBV6-1	TRBJ1-1	CASSEARGEAFF
TRBV7-3	TRBJ2-2	CASSSSPSAANTGELFF
TRBV10-1	TRBJ1-1	CASSESRGFYPSTEAFF
TRBV10-3	TRBJ2-1	CAISEVGSSYNEQFF
TRBV5-1	TRBJ2-5	CASSLEPGLAGEGETQYF
TRBV20-1	TRBJ1-1	CSASNGHSNTEAFF
TRBV10-1	TRBJ2-5	CASSESPGVETQYF
TRBV7-6	TRBJ2-1	CASLPGQGSFDEQFF
TRBV9	TRBJ2-6	CASSVITGSGANVLTF
TRBV9	TRBJ2-5	CASSAPAGGETQYF
TRBV7-6	TRBJ1-4	CASSGGSLTNEKLFF
TRBV21-1	TRBJ2-1	CASSKTGTSSPNEQFF
TRBV28	TRBJ2-3	CASSLLAGGSDTQYF
TRBV6-2/TRBV6-3	TRBJ2-3	CASSYLAGFSTDTQYF
TRBV9	TRBJ2-3	CASSVYSGEKDTQYF
TRBV3-1/TRBV3-2	TRBJ2-2	CASSQVLPSGGNTGELFF
TRBV3-1/TRBV3-2	TRBJ1-6	CASSLSTRGSTLHF
TRBV29-1	TRBJ2-7	CSALAGGGEQYF
TRBV19	TRBJ1-4	CASNPQGPNEKLFF
TRBV12-5	TRBJ2-3	CASGRTSGSDTQYF
TRBV27	TRBJ2-7	CASSLSTRYEQYF
TRBV4-1	TRBJ2-7	CASSQEGGGWQSYEQYF
TRBV5-1	TRBJ1-3	CASSKASPGLADTIYF
TRBV19	TRBJ1-5	CASSMGGQPQHF
TRBV7-8	TRBJ2-1	CASSFSGGQYNEQFF
TRBV6-5	TRBJ1-1	CASSDPGTLNTEAFF
TRBV27	TRBJ1-4	CASSQKKGRVEKLFF